This section outlines one T cell receptor (beta chain) sequence together with its context. The entry originates in a study of control samples from healthy donors and cancer patients. This table comes from immunoSEQ multiplex PCR, and its TCRdb copy is limited to in-frame clones, with some not included. This sample has 20,000 to 25,000 clones; roughly 80% occur once, and the top ten carry under 35%. The V gene lost 0 bases and the J gene lost 1 base, with 7 bases spanning the gap. Germline-derived CDR1 and CDR2 are SGHRS and YFSETQ. This CDR3 has 14 residues. The chain recombines TRBV5-1 with TRBJ1-1; no clear D gene. This clonotype was sampled from a man in his 60s with head and neck cancer. Source material: PBMCs. This CDR3 is CASSLGSGNTEAFF. The CDR3 DNA reads TGCGCCAGCAGCTTGGGCTCAGGGAACACTGAAGCTTTCTTT.